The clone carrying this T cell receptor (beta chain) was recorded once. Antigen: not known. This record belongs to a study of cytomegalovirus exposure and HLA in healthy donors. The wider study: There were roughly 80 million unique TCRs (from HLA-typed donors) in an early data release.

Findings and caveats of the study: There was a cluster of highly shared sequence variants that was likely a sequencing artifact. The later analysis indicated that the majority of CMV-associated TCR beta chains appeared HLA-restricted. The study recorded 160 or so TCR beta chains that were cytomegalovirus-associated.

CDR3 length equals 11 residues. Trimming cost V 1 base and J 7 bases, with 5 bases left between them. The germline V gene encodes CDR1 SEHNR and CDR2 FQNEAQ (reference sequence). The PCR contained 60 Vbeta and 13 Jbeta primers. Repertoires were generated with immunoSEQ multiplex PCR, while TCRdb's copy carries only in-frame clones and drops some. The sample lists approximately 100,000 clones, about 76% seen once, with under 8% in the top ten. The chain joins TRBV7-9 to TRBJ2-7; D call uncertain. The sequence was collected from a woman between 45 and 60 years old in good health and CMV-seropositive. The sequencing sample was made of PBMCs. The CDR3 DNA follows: TGTGCCAGCAGCTTAGTGACTGAGCAGTACTTC. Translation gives CASSLVTEQYF.